This T cell receptor beta chain was captured by sequencing in a study of blood T cell repertoires in COVID-19. From germline, CDR1 is MGHDK and CDR2 SYGVNS. The CDR3 has 13 amino acids. With 6 bases clipped from V and 1 base from J, the junction kept 2 bases outside the gene matches. TCRdb's copy holds only in-frame clones and misses some; the assay was immunoSEQ multiplex PCR. The profile shows 250,000 to 350,000 clones, 70% to 90% of them singletons. The rearrangement links TRBV25-1 to TRBJ1-1, with TRBD1 identical over 7 bases. The source of this sequence is a woman aged 45-65 years who had recovered from COVID-19. Material: peripheral blood. As DNA, the CDR3 is TGTGCCAGCAGCAGGACAGGGAACACTGAAGCTTTCTTT. This gives the protein CASSRTGNTEAFF.